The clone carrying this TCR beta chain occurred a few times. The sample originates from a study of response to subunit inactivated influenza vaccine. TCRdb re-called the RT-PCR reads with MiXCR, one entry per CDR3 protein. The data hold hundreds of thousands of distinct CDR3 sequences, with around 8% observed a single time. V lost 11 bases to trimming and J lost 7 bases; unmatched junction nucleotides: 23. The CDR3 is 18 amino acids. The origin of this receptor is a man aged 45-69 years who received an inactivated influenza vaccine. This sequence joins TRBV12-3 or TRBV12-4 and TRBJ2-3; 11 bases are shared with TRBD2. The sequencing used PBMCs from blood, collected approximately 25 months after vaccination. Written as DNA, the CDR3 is TGTGCCTTCACCACCCCTATAGCGGGGGGGCCGTTTTGGCATACGCAGTATTTT. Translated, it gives CAFTTPIAGGPFWHTQYF.